Following are 32 T cell receptor beta chains from one sample sequenced in a study of identifying expanded T cells in peripheral blood. Produced via immunoSEQ multiplex PCR; TCRdb's table is partial and in-frame only. Here the sample spans tens of thousands of clones, 70% to 90% being singletons. Sequenced: blood. The receptors shown here come from a person between 18 and 69 years old in good health.

This clone was observed a single time. The V call is TRBV10-3, the J call TRBJ1-3; TRBD1 is a possible D gene (5 bases). V dropped 4 bases and J dropped 4 bases, with 17 bases sitting between them. The V gene's germline CDR1 is ENHRY and CDR2 SYGVKD. The CDR3 is 16 residues long. CDR3 nucleotides: TGTGCCATCAGTGGAATGGGGGAACTTCAGGGAAACACCATATATTTT. Its translation is CAISGMGELQGNTIYF.

V gene TRBV19 combines with J gene TRBJ1-3; TRBD1 might be the D (6 bases). The germline gives CDR1 LNHDA, CDR2 SQIVND (reference sequence). The CDR3 sequence is 14 residues long. The germline V and J ends were trimmed by 7 bases and 4 bases, with 14 bases remaining between them. The CDR3, as DNA: TGTGCCAGTACGCTACAGGGTTTGGGAAACACCATATATTTT. It specifies CASTLQGLGNTIYF.

The rearrangement joins TRBV5-1 to TRBJ2-2, with D possibly called TRBD1 or TRBD2 (5 bases each). This CDR3 is 14 amino acids long. V lost 5 bases, J lost 2 bases, and 10 bases lay in between. Germline V CDR1 and CDR2: SGHRS, YFSETQ. The CDR3 bases are TGCGCCAGCAGGGGGACGCTTAACACCGGGGAGCTGTTTTTT. Its protein product is CASRGTLNTGELFF.

This chain connects TRBV27 to TRBJ1-2, with D perhaps matching TRBD1 (5 bases). This CDR3 has 15 amino acids. Trimming left V 6 bases short and J 0 bases short, with 14 bases between. The germline V gene encodes CDR1 MNHEY and CDR2 SMNVEV (reference sequence). CDR3 sequence (DNA): TGTGCCAGCAGCCTTGGGGCAGCTGCTAACTATGGCTACACCTTC. Its translation: CASSLGAAANYGYTF.

This chain uses TRBV18 with TRBJ1-1, with D tentatively TRBD1 (6 bases). Germline V gives CDR1 KGHSH, CDR2 LQKENI. Trimming cost V 5 bases and J 4 bases, with 17 bases left between them. The CDR3 runs 15 residues. The CDR3 nucleotides read TGTGCCAGCTCAATCCGGACAGCACCGGGCACTGAAGCTTTCTTT. Its translation is CASSIRTAPGTEAFF.

The chain is built from TRBV6-1 and TRBJ1-2, with 8 nucleotides matching TRBD1. Germline CDR1 MNHNS, CDR2 SASEGT. The CDR3 sequence is 15 residues long. J lost 4 bases, V lost 1 base, and 5 bases had no gene match. CDR3 region: CASSEVPGGGYGYTF. CDR3 sequence (DNA): TGTGCCAGCAGTGAAGTCCCAGGGGGCGGCTATGGCTACACCTTC.

CDR3: CASSERTEVLTDTQYF. Here the CDR3 DNA reads TGTGCCAGCAGTGAAAGAACAGAGGTCCTCACAGATACGCAGTATTTT. The chain employs TRBV2 and TRBJ2-3; D is ambiguous. Germline assignment: CDR1 SNHLY and CDR2 FYNNEI. Trimming took off 2 bases at V and 2 bases at J, with 14 bases between the two ends. This CDR3 contains 16 residues.

This chain uses TRBV18 with TRBJ1-2, with 7 nucleotides matching TRBD1. V trimming: 4 bases; J trimming: 0 bases; junction bases outside the gene matches: 14. Germline V CDR1 and CDR2: KGHSH, LQKENI. The CDR3 is 18 amino acids. The CDR3 DNA reads as TGTGCCAGCTCACAGGGGACAGTAACACTACGAGCTAACTATGGCTACACCTTC. It encodes CASSQGTVTLRANYGYTF.

The chain employs TRBV7-9 and TRBJ1-6, with no clear D. The V end was cut by 4 bases, the J end by 1 base, with 11 bases between. The germline V gene has CDR1 SEHNR and CDR2 FQNEAQ (reference sequence). The CDR3 is 16 amino acids. The CDR3 sequence is CASSSNLLSYNSPLHF. The CDR3 DNA reads as TGTGCCAGCAGCTCCAATCTACTGTCCTATAATTCACCCCTCCACTTT.

In this sample, this clone turned up once. The chain employs TRBV12-5 and TRBJ2-2, with D perhaps TRBD1 or TRBD2 (5 bases each). CDR3 length equals 15 residues. The germline V and J ends were trimmed by 4 bases and 2 bases, with 11 bases remaining between them. Germline CDR1 LGHNT, CDR2 FRNRAP. This chain's CDR3 is CASGSGTRNTGELFF. CDR3 bases: TGTGCTAGTGGTTCGGGGACCCGCAACACCGGGGAGCTGTTTTTT.

The chain is built from TRBV2 and TRBJ1-1, with 8 bases identical to TRBD1. CDR1 SNHLY and CDR2 FYNNEI come from the germline V gene. The CDR3 is made up of 15 amino acids. Unmatched junction bases numbered 11, after V lost 7 bases and J lost 4 bases. Here the CDR3 DNA reads TGTGCCAGCACCGAACAGGGGGGCGATGGCACTGAAGCTTTCTTT. Its translation is CASTEQGGDGTEAFF. The whole variable domain, filled in from reference TRBV2 and TRBJ1-1, reads EPEVTQTPSHQVTQMGQEVILRCVPISNHLYFYWYRQILGQKVEFLVSFYNNEISEKSEIFDDQFSVERPDGSNFTLKIRSTKLEDSAMYFCASTEQGGDGTEAFFGQGTRLTVV.

The V call is TRBV27, the J call TRBJ2-5; 11 bases match TRBD2. Germline V gene data show CDR1 as MNHEY and CDR2 as SMNVEV (reference sequence). V lost 6 bases to trimming and J lost 4 bases; unmatched junction nucleotides: 1. The CDR3 has 13 residues. CDR3: CASSLAGGETQYF. For the CDR3, the DNA is TGTGCCAGCAGCCTAGCGGGAGGAGAGACCCAGTACTTC.

The chain couples TRBV19 to TRBJ1-1; 7 bases match TRBD1. From germline, CDR1 is LNHDA and CDR2 SQIVND (reference sequence). The trim removed 5 bases at V and 8 bases at J, leaving 8 bases unmatched. This CDR3 contains 13 residues. CDR3 bases: TGTGCCAGTAGTCCCAGGGACAGACGGGAAGCTTTCTTT. This codes for CASSPRDRREAFF.

This chain uses TRBV19 with TRBJ1-2, with D possibly matching TRBD1 (6 bases). There are 14 residues in the CDR3. Trimming left V 5 bases short and J 7 bases short, with 17 bases between. Germline CDR1 and CDR2: LNHDA and SQIVND (reference sequence). The CDR3 DNA reads TGTGCCAGTAGTCCTTCACAGGGTATCGGTGGCTACACCTTC. This gives the protein CASSPSQGIGGYTF.

The rearrangement uses TRBV19 and TRBJ1-1; D is perhaps TRBD1 (5 bases). Trimming removed 2 bases from V and 1 base from J, with 8 bases in between. The CDR3 runs 14 residues. Germline CDR1 reads LNHDA; CDR2 reads SQIVND (reference sequence). The CDR3 DNA follows: TGTGCCAGTAGTATAAAGGGGACGAACACTGAAGCTTTCTTT. Translation gives CASSIKGTNTEAFF.

This clone was detected only once. The CDR3 DNA reads TGCGCCAGCAGCCTGGGACAGGGATTCTCTGGGGCCAACGTCCTGACTTTC. Translating gives CASSLGQGFSGANVLTF. The V call is TRBV5-1, the J call TRBJ2-6; 9 bases map to TRBD1. Germline lookup yields CDR1 SGHRS and CDR2 YFSETQ. Unmatched junction bases numbered 5, after V lost 4 bases and J lost 0 bases. CDR3 length: 17 residues.

The genes are TRBV7-7 and TRBJ1-1; 11 bases fit TRBD1. V dropped 5 bases and J dropped 1; count of bases not matched to a gene: 9. Germline CDR1 SSHAT, CDR2 FNYEAQ (reference sequence). This CDR3 has 17 residues. The chain's CDR3 is CASSPLAGTGGNTEAFF. DNA of the CDR3: TGTGCCAGCAGCCCTTTGGCCGGGACAGGGGGGAACACTGAAGCTTTCTTT.

The J gene is TRBJ2-1, the V gene TRBV12-5; 9 positions agree with TRBD2. This CDR3 region has 17 residues. Trimming at V came to 0 bases and at J to 0 bases, leaving 3 bases not matched to a gene. Germline-derived CDR1 and CDR2 are LGHNT and FRNRAP. CDR3 DNA: TGTGCTAGTGGTTTGGTACTGACTAGCGGCTCCTACAATGAGCAGTTCTTC. Translation gives CASGLVLTSGSYNEQFF.

J is TRBJ1-1 and V is TRBV5-6; no firm D call. V lost 0 bases and J lost 1, with 10 bases in between. The CDR3 totals 15 residues. Germline CDR1 and CDR2: SGHDT and YYEEEE. The CDR3 bases are TGTGCCAGCAGCTTGGAAAGGTTCGAGAACACTGAAGCTTTCTTT. It yields the protein CASSLERFENTEAFF.

The chain carries TRBV29-1 and TRBJ2-3; 8 bases agree with TRBD2. V shed 3 bases and J 1 base; nucleotides not matched to a gene: 9. Germline CDR1 and CDR2: SQVTM and ANQGSEA. The length of the CDR3 is 16 residues. The CDR3 bases are TGCAGCGTTGATGGGCCCCGGGGGGGTGGCACAGATACGCAGTATTTT. Its protein is CSVDGPRGGGTDTQYF.

The chain links TRBV4-1 to TRBJ1-1, with D perhaps matching TRBD1 (6 bases). CDR3 length: 13 residues. V was cut by 4 bases and J by 10 bases, with 16 bases left in between. The germline V gene has CDR1 MGHRA and CDR2 YSYEKL. The CDR3 loop is CASSRDRTQGAFF. CDR3 nucleotides: TGCGCCAGCAGCCGTGACAGGACTCAGGGAGCTTTCTTT.

The CDR3 protein is CASSKDRQEAYEQYF. In DNA, the CDR3 is TGTGCCAGCAGCAAAGATCGCCAGGAAGCCTACGAGCAGTACTTC. The rearrangement links TRBV21-1 to TRBJ2-7; TRBD1, as called in the table, went unchecked against the DNA. TRBV21-1 represents a pseudogene. This CDR3 comprises 15 residues.

The CDR3 region has the DNA TGCGCCAGCAGCCAAGAGTTTTCCAGGGCCATTCAGCCCCAGCATTTT. Amino acids: CASSQEFSRAIQPQHF. The V gene is TRBV4-1, the J gene TRBJ1-5, with D perhaps matching TRBD1 (5 bases). The CDR3 runs 16 residues. Looked up from germline, CDR1 is MGHRA and CDR2 is YSYEKL. V dropped 0 bases and J dropped 6 bases, with 15 bases sitting between them.

V and J are TRBV5-6 and TRBJ2-3; maybe TRBD2 (6 bases). V lost 3 bases and J 3 bases, leaving 11 bases between the germline ends. Germline assignment: CDR1 SGHDT and CDR2 YYEEEE. CDR3 length: 14 residues. The CDR3 region is CASSWGRGTDTQYF. The CDR3 DNA is TGTGCCAGCAGCTGGGGTCGGGGGACAGATACGCAGTATTTT.

V gene TRBV27 combines with J gene TRBJ1-5; D is possibly TRBD1 (6 bases). Trimming shortened V by 6 bases and J by 5 bases, and 11 bases separated the two germline ends. Germline assignment: CDR1 MNHEY and CDR2 SMNVEV (reference sequence). The CDR3 spans 13 residues. CDR3 in amino acids: CASRKTGHQPQHF. CDR3 DNA sequence: TGTGCCAGCAGAAAGACAGGACATCAGCCCCAGCATTTT.

The chain combines TRBV18 with TRBJ2-1, with D possibly TRBD2 on 5 matching bases. Germline CDR1 KGHSH, CDR2 LQKENI. Trimming took off 2 bases at V and 9 bases at J, with 14 bases between the two ends. CDR3 length: 14 amino acids. DNA for the CDR3: TGTGCCAGCTCACCAGATTTGGGAGTCGGTGAGCAGTTCTTC. It encodes CASSPDLGVGEQFF.

This chain connects TRBV7-3 to TRBJ2-7; 13 bases match TRBD2. Trimming removed 5 bases from V and 0 bases from J; junction bases left unmatched: 13. This CDR3 has 19 residues. In germline, CDR1 is SGHTA, CDR2 FQGTGA. CDR3 bases: TGTGCCAGCAGCCCCGAGGGACTAGCGGGAAGTCTACTCTCCTACGAGCAGTACTTC. It yields the protein CASSPEGLAGSLLSYEQYF. The complete variable domain, with remaining parts taken from reference TRBV7-3 and TRBJ2-7, reads GAGVSQTPSNKVTEKGKYVELRCDPISGHTALYWYRQSLGQGPEFLIYFQGTGAADDSGLPNDRFFAVRPEGSVSTLKIQRTERGDSAVYLCASSPEGLAGSLLSYEQYFGPGTRLTVT.

This chain joins TRBV5-1 and TRBJ2-2; D possibly corresponds to TRBD1 (5 bases). V lost 8 bases and J 3 bases, leaving 20 bases between the germline ends. CDR3 length: 16 residues. Germline V gene lookup returns CDR1 SGHRS and CDR2 YFSETQ. Here the CDR3 reads CASHRQTLTDTGELFF. The CDR3 DNA follows: TGCGCCAGTCACAGACAGACATTAACTGACACCGGGGAGCTGTTTTTT.

The chain employs TRBV29-1 and TRBJ1-1; 7 nucleotides agree with TRBD1. The J segment lost 1 base and the V segment lost 4 bases, leaving 3 bases of the junction unmatched. Germline lookup yields CDR1 SQVTM and CDR2 ANQGSEA. This CDR3 has 13 amino acids. The CDR3, as DNA: TGCAGCGTTGGACAGGGTTGGAACACTGAAGCTTTCTTT. The encoded protein is CSVGQGWNTEAFF.

V gene TRBV7-9 combines with J gene TRBJ1-1; perhaps TRBD1 as D (6 bases). Germline V gene data show CDR1 as SEHNR and CDR2 as FQNEAQ (reference sequence). Trimming removed 1 base at V and 1 base at J, with 7 bases between. This CDR3 is built from 14 residues. CDR3: CASSLEGENTEAFF. The CDR3 region has the DNA TGTGCCAGCAGCTTAGAGGGGGAGAACACTGAAGCTTTCTTT.

This chain uses TRBV19 with TRBJ2-1; 9 bases are shared with TRBD1. Trimming cost V 5 bases and J 5 bases; bases outside gene matches: 10. This CDR3 has 16 amino acids. Per germline, CDR1 LNHDA and CDR2 SQIVND (reference sequence). The CDR3 reads CASSAIPGQGDNEQFF. The CDR3 DNA reads as TGTGCCAGTAGTGCTATTCCGGGACAGGGAGACAATGAGCAGTTCTTC. The full variable domain, completed using reference TRBV19 and TRBJ2-1, is DGGITQSPKYLFRKEGQNVTLSCEQNLNHDAMYWYRQDPGQGLRLIYYSQIVNDFQKGDIAEGYSVSREKKESFPLTVTSAQKNPTAFYLCASSAIPGQGDNEQFFGPGTRLTVL.

The chain carries TRBV4-3 and TRBJ1-1; weak D call: TRBD1 (5 bases). The germline gives CDR1 LGHNA, CDR2 YSLEER. The CDR3 has 20 residues. V dropped 4 bases and J dropped 0 bases, with 27 bases sitting between them. DNA of the CDR3: TGCGCCAGCAGCCCTCAGCAAGTATCTCCCGTGACAGTCATGAACACTGAAGCTTTCTTT. It codes for CASSPQQVSPVTVMNTEAFF.